Below are 6 T cell receptor beta chains sequenced from a single sample in a study of blood T cell repertoires in COVID-19. Assay used: immunoSEQ multiplex PCR; TCRdb lists only in-frame clones, some missing. The sample holds around 240,000 clones, just under 85% seen once. The specimen sequenced was peripheral blood. The receptors stem from a woman aged 80 or older with acute or convalescent COVID-19.

The V gene is TRBV9, the J gene TRBJ1-2, with D hard to call. Germline assignment: CDR1 SGDLS and CDR2 YYNGEE. This CDR3 contains 15 residues. Trimming removed 1 base from V and 3 bases from J, with 13 bases in between. The CDR3 reads CASSVLGAGDYGYTF. The CDR3 DNA reads as TGTGCCAGCAGCGTATTGGGTGCAGGTGACTATGGCTACACCTTC.

The chain employs TRBV6-5 and TRBJ2-7; 9 bases fit TRBD1. This CDR3 is built from 15 residues. V dropped 6 bases and J dropped 0; count of bases not matched to a gene: 6. Per germline, CDR1 MNHEY and CDR2 SVGAGI. CDR3 DNA: TGTGCCAGCAGATCGGGACAGGGCAGCTCCTACGAGCAGTACTTC. It encodes CASRSGQGSSYEQYF.

The chain is built from TRBV19 and TRBJ2-7, with 9 nucleotides matching TRBD2. Losses at the gene ends were 3 bases for V and 4 bases for J; bases not matched to a gene: 10. Germline V gene data show CDR1 as LNHDA and CDR2 as SQIVND (reference sequence). The CDR3 contains 16 residues. CDR3 loop: CASSMSLAGFKYEQYF. The CDR3 nucleotides read TGTGCCAGTAGTATGAGTCTAGCGGGATTCAAGTACGAGCAGTACTTC.

The rearrangement uses TRBV6-2 or TRBV6-3 and TRBJ2-3; 9 bases align to TRBD1. V lost 2 bases to trimming and J lost 4 bases; unmatched junction nucleotides: 7. The CDR3 is 16 residues long. Germline values: CDR1 MNHEY, CDR2 SVGEGT. In DNA form, the CDR3 reads TGTGCCAGCAGTTACGGGACAGGGAGTATTGCAGATACGCAGTATTTT. Protein: CASSYGTGSIADTQYF.

This clone appeared a single time. The chain employs TRBV5-1 and TRBJ1-3; D call uncertain. Germline CDR1 and CDR2: SGHRS and YFSETQ. V lost 4 bases and J lost 0, with 14 bases in between. This CDR3 is built from 16 residues. The DNA for the CDR3 is TGCGCCAGCAGCCTCGGCGGAGACCTCTCTGGAAACACCATATATTTT. It encodes CASSLGGDLSGNTIYF.

The chain recombines TRBV9 with TRBJ2-2, with 9 bases aligning to TRBD2. From germline, CDR1 is SGDLS and CDR2 YYNGEE. V lost 3 bases and J lost 4; bases outside the gene matches: 10. The length of the CDR3 is 17 residues. CDR3 sequence: CASSGALAGVGTGELFF. The CDR3 coding sequence is TGTGCCAGCAGCGGAGCCTTAGCGGGAGTCGGCACCGGGGAGCTGTTTTTT.